This entry features one TCR beta chain sequence. This clone's antigen is unknown. It has no much larger one-base neighbor in the sample; base qualities were not kept. The sample belongs to a study of T cell changes during pregnancy in multiple sclerosis (dated by TCRdb to between 2018 and 2021). The study in broad terms: The study looked at changes in the T cell repertoire across pregnancy in women with multiple sclerosis.

Library generation was performed with the immunoSEQ multiplex PCR assay. The immuneACCESS repertoire file appears here via TCRdb, limited to in-frame rearrangements. These files lack a portion of the clones; in checked studies, under half of the deficit traces to unresolved V genes, and the cause of the others is not known. Present in this sample are under 65,000 clones, about 91% of which were seen just once. The top ten hold roughly 1.2% of the sample. Looking up the germline V gene (reference sequence) yields CDR1 LNHDA and CDR2 SQIVND. V is reduced by 7 bases and J by 0 bases, leaving a spacing of 12 bases between them. Counted from cysteine to phenylalanine, this CDR3 has 14 amino acids. The CDR3 DNA has 42 bases and is translated from base 1.

This chain is built from TRBV19 and TRBJ1-1, with the D gene not clear enough to name. The material was peripheral blood, obtained after pregnancy. This receptor was identified in a female donor in good health, enrolled as a control in a pregnancy study. The CDR3 protein: CASTQNGVNTEAFF. The sequence in DNA is TGTGCCAGTACCCAGAACGGGGTGAACACTGAAGCTTTCTTT.